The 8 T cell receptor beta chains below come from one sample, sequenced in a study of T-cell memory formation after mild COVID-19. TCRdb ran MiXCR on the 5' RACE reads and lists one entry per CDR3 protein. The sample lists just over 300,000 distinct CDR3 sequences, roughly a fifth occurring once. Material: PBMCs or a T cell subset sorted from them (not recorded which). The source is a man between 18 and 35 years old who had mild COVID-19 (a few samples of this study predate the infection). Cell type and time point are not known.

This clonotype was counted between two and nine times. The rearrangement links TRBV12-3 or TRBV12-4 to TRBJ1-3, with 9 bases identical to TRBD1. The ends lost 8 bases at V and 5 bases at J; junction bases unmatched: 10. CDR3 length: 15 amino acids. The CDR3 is CASGTGKSQRNTIYF. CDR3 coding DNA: TGTGCCAGCGGGACAGGGAAAAGCCAGCGAAACACCATATATTTT.

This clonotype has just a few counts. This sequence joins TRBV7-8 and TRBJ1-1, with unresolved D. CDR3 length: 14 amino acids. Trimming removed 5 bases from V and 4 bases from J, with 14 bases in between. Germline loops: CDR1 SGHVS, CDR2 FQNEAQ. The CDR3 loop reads CASSPEVAPTEAFF. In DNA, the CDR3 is TGTGCCAGCAGCCCCGAAGTCGCCCCCACTGAAGCTTTCTTT.

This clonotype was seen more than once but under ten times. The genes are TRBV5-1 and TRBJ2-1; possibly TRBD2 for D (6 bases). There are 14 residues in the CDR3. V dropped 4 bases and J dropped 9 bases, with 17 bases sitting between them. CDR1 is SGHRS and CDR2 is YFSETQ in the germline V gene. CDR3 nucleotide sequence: TGCGCCAGCAGCCCGGGACTCTCTCTTCTTGAGCAGTTCTTC. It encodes CASSPGLSLLEQFF.

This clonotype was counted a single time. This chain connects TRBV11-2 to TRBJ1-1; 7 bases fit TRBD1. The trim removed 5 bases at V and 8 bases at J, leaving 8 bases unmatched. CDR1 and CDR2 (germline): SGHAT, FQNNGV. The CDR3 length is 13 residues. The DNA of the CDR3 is TGTGCCAGCAGCAGGGGACAGATGCGGGAAGCTTTCTTT. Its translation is CASSRGQMREAFF.

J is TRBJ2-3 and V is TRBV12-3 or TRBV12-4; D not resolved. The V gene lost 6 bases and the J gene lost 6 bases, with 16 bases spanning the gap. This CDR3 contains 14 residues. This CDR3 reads CASRARVVRDTQYF. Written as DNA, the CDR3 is TGTGCCAGCAGGGCCCGGGTAGTTAGGGATACGCAGTATTTT.

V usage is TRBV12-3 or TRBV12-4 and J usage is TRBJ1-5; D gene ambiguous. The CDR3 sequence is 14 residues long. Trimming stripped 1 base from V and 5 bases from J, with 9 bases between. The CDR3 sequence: CASSLVSGDQPQHF. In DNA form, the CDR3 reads TGTGCCAGCAGTTTAGTTTCGGGTGATCAGCCCCAGCATTTT.

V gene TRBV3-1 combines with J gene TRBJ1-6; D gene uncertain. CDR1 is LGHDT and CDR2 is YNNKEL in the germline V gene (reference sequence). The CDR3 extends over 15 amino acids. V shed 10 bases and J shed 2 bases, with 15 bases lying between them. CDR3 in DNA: TGTGCCACCAAGAAAGGAGACGCCTATAATTCACCCCTCCACTTT. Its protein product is CATKKGDAYNSPLHF. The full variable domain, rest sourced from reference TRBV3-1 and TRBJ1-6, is DTAVSQTPKYLVTQMGNDKSIKCEQNLGHDTMYWYKQDSKKFLKIMFSYNNKELIINETVPNRFSPKSPDKAHLNLHINSLELGDSAVYFCATKKGDAYNSPLHFGNGTRLTVT.

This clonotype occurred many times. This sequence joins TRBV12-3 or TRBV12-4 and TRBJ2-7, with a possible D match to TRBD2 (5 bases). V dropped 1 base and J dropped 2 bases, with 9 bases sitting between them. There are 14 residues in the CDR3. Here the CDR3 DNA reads TGTGCCAGCAGTTTAGTAGAGCGGACCTACGAGCAGTACGTC. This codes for CASSLVERTYEQYV.